This TCR beta chain was obtained from a study of T cell changes during pregnancy in multiple sclerosis. V lost 6 bases to trimming and J lost 0 bases, with 11 bases between them. In germline, CDR1 is LNHDA, CDR2 SQIVND (reference sequence). The CDR3 spans 14 residues. Here immunoSEQ multiplex PCR was the method, and the copy in TCRdb shows in-frame clones only, minus some. Of roughly 23,000 clones detected, around 88% appear once; the ten largest clones hold about 1.1%. The receptor comes from a female donor in good health, enrolled as a control in a pregnancy study. The rearrangement links TRBV19 to TRBJ1-1, with D possibly matching TRBD1 (6 bases). The material was CD4+ T cells from peripheral blood mononuclear cells, obtained in the first trimester of pregnancy. The CDR3 sequence: CASSAQGMNTEAFF. CDR3 DNA sequence: TGTGCCAGTAGCGCACAGGGCATGAACACTGAAGCTTTCTTT.